This entry lists 27 T cell receptor beta chains sequenced from one sample in a study of T cells expressing NK-cell markers. TCRdb re-called the 5' RACE reads and shows each CDR3 protein once, DNA omitted. The ten top clones account for roughly 3.4%, within a sample of 500,000 or so distinct CDR3 sequences. The sequenced sample was blood T cells: a sorted CD56 or NKG2C T cell subset, CD4+ or CD8+ T cells, or bulk PBMC T cells (not recorded which). Receptor source: a man in his late teens or twenties in good health.

The rearrangement links TRBV20-1 to TRBJ2-5; TCRdb's D call, TRBD2, is unchecked because there is no DNA. Germline V gene data show CDR1 as DFQATT and CDR2 as SNEGSKA (reference sequence). The CDR3 extends over 17 amino acids. The CDR3 sequence: CSASPGTSQHLVETQYF.

The rearrangement uses TRBV12-3 or TRBV12-4 and TRBJ2-6; TCRdb designates TRBD2, a call that cannot be tested without DNA. The length of the CDR3 is 14 residues. The CDR3 loop is CASSETRAEDVLTF.

The chain recombines TRBV29-1 with TRBJ2-1; TCRdb proposes TRBD2, but this gene call is untestable without DNA. CDR3 length: 14 residues. Germline CDR1 SQVTM, CDR2 ANQGSEA. CDR3 sequence reads: CSGGLLNNYNEQFF.

The chain's CDR3 is CASSALGGGPSYNEQFF. This chain connects TRBV6-1 to TRBJ2-1; without DNA, the TCRdb call of TRBD2 cannot be checked. The germline CDR1 and CDR2 sequences are MNHNS and SASEGT. This CDR3 region has 17 residues.

The rearrangement joins TRBV12-3 or TRBV12-4 to TRBJ2-2; TCRdb's D gene call, TRBD2, goes unchecked for lack of DNA. The CDR3 consists of 17 residues. The CDR3 reads CASSLTWTRRNTGELFF.

The V call is TRBV7-9, the J call TRBJ1-1; TCRdb picks TRBD1, but there is no DNA to check that call. Germline CDR1 reads SEHNR; CDR2 reads FQNEAQ (reference sequence). This CDR3 spans 16 amino acids. The CDR3 reads CASSPKTGGHDTEAFF.

CDR3: CASSQRGGAYNEQFF. V is TRBV4-1 and J is TRBJ2-1. This CDR3 spans 15 amino acids. CDR1 and CDR2 (germline): MGHRA, YSYEKL.

This CDR3 reads CASSLAHAGDFSYNEQFF. This chain connects TRBV12-3 or TRBV12-4 to TRBJ2-1. This CDR3 is built from 18 residues.

This sequence joins TRBV7-6 and TRBJ2-3; lacking DNA, the TRBD2 call made by TCRdb goes unchecked. The germline CDR1 and CDR2 sequences are SGHVS and FNYEAQ. The CDR3 is 20 residues long. CDR3 protein: CASSLAGNSLLAGLTDTQYF.

The rearrangement joins TRBV5-1 to TRBJ2-7; there is no DNA to check the TCRdb D call of TRBD2. Germline CDR1 is SGHRS and CDR2 is YFSETQ. The CDR3 is 16 amino acids. CDR3 region: CASSLSRGIEGYEQYF.

This chain connects TRBV5-5 to TRBJ2-5; the TCRdb call, TRBD1, lacks DNA for checking. The CDR3 runs to 11 residues. Germline V gene sequence: CDR1 SGHKS, CDR2 YYEKEE (reference sequence). The CDR3 spells CASGTEETQYF.

The chain joins TRBV6-2 or TRBV6-3 to TRBJ2-7. The germline gives CDR1 MNHEY, CDR2 SVGEGT. The CDR3 consists of 13 residues. CDR3 in amino acids: CASMEQIPYEQYF.

The rearrangement uses TRBV20-1 and TRBJ2-3; as DNA is missing, the TRBD2 call by TCRdb cannot be tested. Germline assignment: CDR1 DFQATT and CDR2 SNEGSKA (reference sequence). The CDR3 has 16 amino acids. CDR3 in amino acids: CSARDRSGLLTDTQYF.

CDR3 amino acids: CATSEGGQGAGGYTF. V is TRBV24-1 and J is TRBJ1-2; TCRdb picks TRBD1, but there is no DNA to check that call. Germline V gene lookup returns CDR1 KGHDR and CDR2 SFDVKD. The CDR3 totals 15 residues.

The CDR3 protein is CSAPGQGSDYGYTF. The rearrangement uses TRBV20-1 and TRBJ1-2; TCRdb gives TRBD1 as the D gene, but with no DNA this cannot be confirmed. CDR3 length: 14 residues. In germline, CDR1 is DFQATT, CDR2 SNEGSKA (reference sequence).

The chain has TRBV5-1 and TRBJ2-1. The CDR3 is 13 residues long. CDR1 and CDR2 from the germline V gene are SGHRS and YFSETQ. CDR3 sequence: CASSPNPELGQFF.

The V call is TRBV10-3, the J call TRBJ1-2. This CDR3 is 12 amino acids long. CDR1 and CDR2 from the germline V gene are ENHRY and SYGVKD. CDR3 sequence: CATSRSRDGYTF.

This chain connects TRBV5-1 to TRBJ2-1. CDR1 is SGHRS, CDR2 YFSETQ, per germline. The CDR3 totals 17 residues. CDR3: CASSLAFPGSSYNEQFF.

J is TRBJ1-1 and V is TRBV19; there is no DNA to check the TCRdb D call of TRBD1. This CDR3 comprises 12 residues. The germline CDR1 and CDR2 sequences are LNHDA and SQIVND (reference sequence). This CDR3 is CASSIERGEAFF.

The chain combines TRBV27 with TRBJ2-1; TCRdb's D call of TRBD1 is untestable without DNA. CDR1 and CDR2 from the germline V gene are MNHEY and SMNVEV (reference sequence). There are 16 residues in the CDR3. The CDR3 sequence is CASSGGEWSSYNEQFF.

This chain uses TRBV4-1 with TRBJ1-6; the TCRdb call, TRBD1, lacks DNA for checking. This CDR3 contains 15 residues. Per germline, CDR1 MGHRA and CDR2 YSYEKL. The CDR3 reads CASSQDNRANSPLHF.

The chain combines TRBV29-1 with TRBJ1-2. The CDR3 is made up of 12 amino acids. CDR1 is SQVTM and CDR2 is ANQGSEA in the germline V gene. The CDR3 sequence: CSVDLGTRGYTF.

The V gene is TRBV7-6, the J gene TRBJ1-2; without DNA, the TCRdb call of TRBD1 cannot be checked. The CDR3 contains 13 residues. From germline, CDR1 is SGHVS and CDR2 FNYEAQ. CDR3: CASSLRGPGGYTF.

V gene TRBV21-1 combines with J gene TRBJ2-5; no DNA is available, so the TRBD2 call from TCRdb remains unchecked. TRBV21-1 is an annotated pseudogene. This CDR3 spans 17 amino acids. The CDR3 reads CASSKDGATEYQETQYF.

The chain links TRBV20-1 to TRBJ2-1; TCRdb gives TRBD2 as the D gene, but with no DNA this cannot be confirmed. The CDR3 is 15 residues long. The germline gives CDR1 DFQATT, CDR2 SNEGSKA (reference sequence). The CDR3 here is CSAPGLAGLNNEQFF.

This rearrangement joins TRBV5-1 to TRBJ1-1. The CDR3 sequence is 14 residues long. Germline assignment: CDR1 SGHRS and CDR2 YFSETQ. The CDR3 region is CASSLATVEGEAFF.

CDR3 in amino acids: CSVEDWRQGNTDTQYF. The chain carries TRBV29-1 and TRBJ2-3; TCRdb names TRBD1, which stays unverified in the absence of DNA. CDR3 length equals 16 residues. The germline CDR1 and CDR2 sequences are SQVTM and ANQGSEA.